These 17 T cell receptor beta chains were all obtained from the same sample, sequenced in a study of blood T cells in healthy people across ages. For the second PCR, which ran for about 7 to 11 cycles, a sample-barcoded 5' primer and a J-beta primer mix were used. In TCRdb, the 5' RACE reads were re-called with MiXCR into one record per CDR3 protein. The top ten hold 25% to 35% of the sample, which has about 830,000 distinct CDR3 sequences, about 59% seen once. Material for sequencing was blood. The origin of the receptors is a man under 40 in good health.

As for this clonotype: The junction departs from germline at one end; a sequencing error may be responsible. This sequence joins TRBV20-1 and TRBJ2-3; D possibly corresponds to TRBD1 (6 bases). CDR1 and CDR2 (germline): DFQATT, SNEGSKA (reference sequence). CDR3 length: 16 amino acids. The DNA for the CDR3 is TGCAGTGCTAGAGATACGACCCGCAGGGGCACAGGTACGCAGTATTTT. Residues: CSARDTTRRGTGTQYF.

The chain links TRBV6-2 or TRBV6-3 to TRBJ2-1, with 9 bases aligning to TRBD2. The CDR3 runs 15 residues. Germline V gene sequence: CDR1 MNHEY, CDR2 SVGEGT. The trim removed 4 bases at V and 2 bases at J, leaving 3 bases unmatched. CDR3 bases: TGTGCCAGCAGTTGGGTAGCGGGGGCCTACAATGAGCAGTTCTTC. Protein product: CASSWVAGAYNEQFF.

This clonotype has a count of ten or more. This chain connects TRBV12-3 or TRBV12-4 to TRBJ2-4; possibly TRBD2 for D (6 bases). This CDR3 contains 11 residues. V was cut by 6 bases and J by 7 bases, with 7 bases left in between. The CDR3 coding sequence is TGTGCCAGCAGCCGGGGGAACATTCAGTACTTC. This sequence encodes CASSRGNIQYF.

This clonotype has a single count. The chain employs TRBV27 and TRBJ2-1; TRBD2 matches 7 bases. The V gene's germline CDR1 is MNHEY and CDR2 SMNVEV (reference sequence). CDR3 size: 17 residues. V dropped 0 bases and J dropped 3; count of bases not matched to a gene: 8. The CDR3 DNA reads TGTGCCAGCAGTTTATCCGTGGCGGGGGTTGGCTACAATGAGCAGTTCTTC. Protein sequence: CASSLSVAGVGYNEQFF.

V gene TRBV12-3 or TRBV12-4 combines with J gene TRBJ1-1, with TRBD1 identical over 8 bases. Trimming cost V 6 bases and J 0 bases; bases outside gene matches: 9. This CDR3 spans 16 amino acids. The CDR3 protein is CASSQTGTGLNTEAFF. CDR3 nucleotides: TGTGCCAGCAGCCAGACCGGGACAGGCTTGAACACTGAAGCTTTCTTT.

The chain carries TRBV15 and TRBJ2-7; D is uncertain. Germline V gene data show CDR1 as LNHNV and CDR2 as YYDKDF (reference sequence). V gave up 0 bases and J gave up 4 bases, with 10 bases separating them. This CDR3 spans 14 amino acids. For the CDR3, the DNA is TGTGCCACCAGCAGAGATCGGAAGGGTTACGAGCAGTACTTC. Residues: CATSRDRKGYEQYF.

The chain uses TRBV5-1 and TRBJ1-1; TRBD1 is a possible D gene (5 bases). CDR1 is SGHRS and CDR2 is YFSETQ in the germline V gene. Trimming shortened V by 4 bases and J by 10 bases, and 20 bases separated the two germline ends. The CDR3 covers 14 residues. CDR3: CASSPSFLQEGAFF. In DNA, the CDR3 is TGCGCCAGCAGCCCCAGCTTTTTACAGGAGGGAGCTTTCTTT.

This sequence joins TRBV6-6 and TRBJ2-7, with D unresolved. This CDR3 comprises 10 residues. V lost 3 bases and J 5 bases, leaving 2 bases between the germline ends. Germline CDR1 MNHNY, CDR2 SVGAGI (reference sequence). Here the CDR3 reads CASSYNEQYF. As DNA, the CDR3 is TGTGCCAGCAGTTATAACGAGCAGTACTTC.

Only one count was recorded for this clonotype. V is TRBV20-1 and J is TRBJ2-3, with 12 bases lining up with TRBD2. CDR1 and CDR2 (germline): DFQATT, SNEGSKA (reference sequence). The CDR3 extends over 14 amino acids. CDR3 in DNA: TGCAGCCACGCTAGCGGGGGGGTTGCAGATACGCAGTATTTT. Amino acids: CSHASGGVADTQYF.

This clonotype was seen a few times. The chain links TRBV9 to TRBJ2-6; no clear D gene. This CDR3 is 19 amino acids long. V shed 0 bases and J shed 0 bases, with 16 bases lying between them. Germline V gene lookup returns CDR1 SGDLS and CDR2 YYNGEE. This chain's CDR3 is CASSVDPKEVSSGANVLTF. CDR3 in DNA: TGTGCCAGCAGCGTAGACCCTAAGGAAGTCTCCTCTGGGGCCAACGTCCTGACTTTC.

The chain carries TRBV12-3 or TRBV12-4 and TRBJ2-7; tentative D call: TRBD2 (6 bases). The DNA end favors TRBJ2-5, so the J call may be wrong. The CDR3 spans 16 residues. CDR3 sequence (DNA): TGTGCCAGCAGTTTAGCGGGGGGAGCGACTTTGGAGACCCAGTACTTC. This codes for CASSLAGGATLETQYF.

This clonotype has only a few counts. This chain links TRBV6-2 or TRBV6-3 with TRBJ2-7; D is possibly TRBD1 or TRBD2 (6 bases each). Germline values: CDR1 MNHEY, CDR2 SVGEGT. V lost 0 bases to trimming and J lost 0 bases, with 9 bases between them. The CDR3 runs to 15 residues. The DNA for the CDR3 is TGTGCCAGCAGTTACTCCGAGGGGGGCTCCTACGAGCAGTACTTC. Translating gives CASSYSEGGSYEQYF.

The gene calls are TRBV29-1 and TRBJ2-3; the D gene is possibly TRBD1 (7 bases). This CDR3 comprises 15 residues. V was trimmed by 8 bases and J by 7 bases, leaving 25 bases between them. Germline V gives CDR1 SQVTM, CDR2 ANQGSEA. Here the CDR3 reads CSSSQRAQGGYTQYF. DNA of the CDR3: TGCAGCTCATCCCAGCGGGCTCAGGGGGGTTATACGCAGTATTTT.

The rearrangement uses TRBV27 and TRBJ1-2; possibly TRBD1 for D (5 bases). The CDR3 has 12 amino acids. Germline CDR1 MNHEY, CDR2 SMNVEV (reference sequence). V was cut by 4 bases and J by 8 bases, with 11 bases left in between. The CDR3 DNA follows: TGTGCCAGCAGTTCCTCTCCAGGGGGCTACACCTTC. Protein sequence: CASSSSPGGYTF.

The rearrangement links TRBV27 to TRBJ1-1; D possibly corresponds to TRBD1 (5 bases). The CDR3 contains 14 residues. With 3 bases removed from V and 2 bases from J, the gap between germline ends came to 10 bases. CDR1 MNHEY and CDR2 SMNVEV come from the germline V gene (reference sequence). The CDR3 loop reads CASSFEGPNTEAFF. As DNA, the CDR3 is TGTGCCAGCAGTTTTGAGGGGCCCAACACTGAAGCTTTCTTT.

The sample holds a few counts of this clonotype. The chain recombines TRBV7-2 with TRBJ1-3; D not certain. V lost 1 base and J 0 bases, leaving 10 bases between the germline ends. CDR3 size: 16 residues. CDR1 and CDR2 (germline): SGHTA, FQGNSA. The CDR3 region has the DNA TGTGCCAGCAGCTTAGTAGGATCTCGCTCTGGAAACACCATATATTTT. This translates into CASSLVGSRSGNTIYF.

This clonotype has just one count. V and J are TRBV12-3 or TRBV12-4 and TRBJ2-5, with 11 nucleotides matching TRBD2. CDR3 length equals 16 residues. J gave up 0 bases and V 2 bases, and 2 bases lay outside the gene matches. In DNA, the CDR3 is TGTGCCAGCAGTTTAATAGCGGGGGGGTACCAAGAGACCCAGTACTTC. The encoded protein is CASSLIAGGYQETQYF.